This TCR beta chain was observed in a study of human T cells and chemical hapten exposure. Deletions cut 0 bases from V and 6 bases from J, with 10 bases between. Germline V gene sequence: CDR1 SGHTA, CDR2 FQGNSA. This CDR3 has 14 amino acids. This clonotype was picked up one time. This sample's time point: patch test 3, about 24 weeks after DPC sensitization. Noted treatment: therapeutic diphenylcyclopropenone sensitization with weekly scalp DPC. TCRdb itself ran the RACE reads through MiXCR, one entry per CDR3 protein. Of about 190,000 distinct CDR3 sequences in the sample, roughly a quarter are singletons; the top ten hold 2.5%.

The chain carries TRBV7-2 and TRBJ2-3; D is ambiguous. The clonotype originates from a woman aged 40-49 years with alopecia areata. Some clones in this sample may be carry-over from other donors' samples. This specimen was whole blood, taken in connection with sensitization to the hapten diphenylcyclopropenone (DPC). The CDR3 is CTSSLAHGVDTQYF. In DNA, the CDR3 is TGTACCAGCAGCTTAGCGCACGGCGTGGATACGCAGTATTTT.